This record concerns one TCR beta chain sequence. Antigen: not known. The germline CDR1 and CDR2 sequences are ENHRY and SYGVKD. V lost 2 bases to trimming and J lost 0 bases, with 10 bases between them. This CDR3 contains 15 residues. Primers for the PCR totalled 60 Vbeta and 13 Jbeta. Some clones are missing from TCRdb's copy, which holds only in-frame ones; the method was immunoSEQ multiplex PCR. The sample holds 65,000 or so clones, more than 75% seen once. The data derive from a study of cytomegalovirus exposure and HLA in healthy donors. The overall study: Roughly 170 million T cells yielded around 120 million unique TCR beta sequences in earlier analysis.

General study findings and limits: An analysis that came later showed most CMV-associated TCR beta chains appearing HLA-restricted. CMV serostatus stood as the only immune exposure information on hand. Many donors shared some public TCRs, even though most TCR sequences were rare.

What was sequenced was PBMCs. The chain employs TRBV10-3 and TRBJ1-1; possibly TRBD1 for D (6 bases). This sequence originates from a girl under 18 in good health and CMV-seropositive. The CDR3 is CAISERGTMNTEAFF. CDR3 nucleotide sequence: TGTGCCATCAGTGAGAGGGGGACCATGAACACTGAAGCTTTCTTT.